This passage covers 28 T cell receptor beta chains from one sample sequenced in a study of CD8+CD57+ T cells in acquired aplastic anemia. According to the study, genomic DNA was the template for TCR beta VDJ and CDR3 profiling. TCRdb re-called the reads through MiXCR, storing one row per CDR3 protein. The sample contains fewer than 250,000 distinct CDR3 sequences, 50% to 55% of which appear only once. Material for sequencing was sorted CD4+, CD8+, or CD8+CD57+ T cells (not recorded which) from PBMCs. The receptor set was obtained from a human donor in good health, serving as a control.

Regarding this clonotype: This may arise from a read error, as a much more abundant clone is one base away. The rearrangement joins TRBV9 to TRBJ1-3; TRBD1 might be the D (6 bases). Per germline, CDR1 SGDLS and CDR2 YYNGEE. This CDR3 region has 16 residues. The CDR3 region is CASSFSGTLSGYTIYF. The CDR3 region has the DNA TGTGCCAGCAGCTTCTCCGGGACACTCTCTGGATACACCATATATTTT.

Note on this clonotype: The conserved phenylalanine or tryptophan normally closing the CDR3 is absent here, so this likely arose from a read error. The chain uses TRBV20-1 and TRBJ2-7; the D gene could be TRBD1 or TRBD2 (5 bases each). The germline V gene encodes CDR1 DFQATT and CDR2 SNEGSKA (reference sequence). The length of the CDR3 is 14 residues. V dropped 5 bases and J dropped 4 bases, with 18 bases sitting between them. CDR3 sequence (DNA): TGCAGTGCTCGCCCCCCCCGGGACCGATACGAGCAGTACCTC. This gives the protein CSARPPRDRYEQYL.

A single count supports this clonotype. An end of the junction differs from the germline gene, which may be a read error. The CDR3 reads CASSPGLGAYTEAFF. The CDR3 DNA reads TGCGCCAGCAGCCCAGGACTGGGGGCTTACACTGAAGCTTTCTTT. This sequence joins TRBV5-5 and TRBJ1-1; D may be TRBD1 (6 bases). Germline values: CDR1 SGHKS, CDR2 YYEKEE (reference sequence). The CDR3 is 15 amino acids.

This clonotype was seen ten or more times. The chain recombines TRBV5-1 with TRBJ1-1, with TRBD1 matching 9 bases. The CDR3 consists of 14 residues. Trimming took 1 base from V and 3 from J; bases not matched to a gene: 1. Germline-derived CDR1 and CDR2 are SGHRS and YFSETQ. The CDR3 loop reads CASSLRTGDTEAFF. The DNA for the CDR3 is TGCGCCAGCAGCTTGCGGACAGGGGACACTGAAGCTTTCTTT.

This clonotype showed up many times. This chain links TRBV12-3 or TRBV12-4 with TRBJ1-1, with D possibly TRBD1 on 5 matching bases. The CDR3 consists of 14 residues. The germline V and J ends were trimmed by 4 bases and 5 bases, with 14 bases remaining between them. CDR3 coding DNA: TGTGCCAGCAGTTGGGACTTACTGGGGACTGAAGCTTTCTTT. This codes for CASSWDLLGTEAFF.

In this sample, this clonotype turned up many times. The V and J genes are TRBV4-3 and TRBJ2-1; D gene uncertain. The CDR3 has 15 amino acids. Germline loops: CDR1 LGHNA, CDR2 YSLEER. The V gene lost 0 bases and the J gene lost 1 base, with 7 bases spanning the gap. CDR3 DNA: TGCGCCAGCAGCCAAGAGGAGTGGTCCTACAATGAGCAGTTCTTC. This sequence encodes CASSQEEWSYNEQFF.

This clonotype was seen at least ten times. The V gene is TRBV28, the J gene TRBJ2-5, with TRBD2 matching 7 bases. J gave up 1 base and V 9 bases, and 5 bases lay outside the gene matches. Germline V gene lookup returns CDR1 MDHEN and CDR2 SYDVKM. CDR3 length equals 13 residues. This chain's CDR3 is CASWGGGQETQYF. In DNA form, the CDR3 reads TGTGCCAGTTGGGGGGGGGGCCAAGAGACCCAGTACTTC.

The chain is built from TRBV7-9 and TRBJ2-7; 8 nucleotides line up with TRBD1. V shed 5 bases, J shed 2 bases, and the junction held 8 bases outside the gene matches. Germline V gene lookup returns CDR1 SEHNR and CDR2 FQNEAQ (reference sequence). The CDR3 sequence is 15 residues long. The chain's CDR3 is CASSGQGLGAYEQYF. The CDR3 DNA sequence: TGTGCCAGCAGCGGACAGGGTCTCGGTGCCTACGAGCAGTACTTC.

Ten or more counts support this clonotype. The chain employs TRBV20-1 and TRBJ1-2; D is possibly TRBD1 (5 bases). The CDR3 covers 14 residues. The germline V gene has CDR1 DFQATT and CDR2 SNEGSKA (reference sequence). V shed 6 bases and J shed 3 bases, with 17 bases lying between them. The CDR3 sequence is CSAPSDILDYGYTF. The CDR3 coding sequence is TGCAGTGCCCCTTCGGACATCTTGGACTATGGCTACACCTTC.

This clonotype was detected ten times or more. The chain carries TRBV5-1 and TRBJ2-4; 7 bases are shared with TRBD2. V was clipped by 4 bases and J by 8 bases; unmatched bases: 6. Per the germline V gene, CDR1 is SGHRS and CDR2 is YFSETQ. The CDR3 runs to 13 residues. CDR3 nucleotides: TGCGCCAGCAGCCTGGGGGGGGTTGACATTCAGTACTTC. Translating gives CASSLGGVDIQYF. The full variable domain, completed using reference TRBV5-1 and TRBJ2-4, is KAGVTQTPRYLIKTRGQQVTLSCSPISGHRSVSWYQQTPGQGLQFLFEYFSETQRNKGNFPGRFSGRQFSNSRSEMNVSTLELGDSALYLCASSLGGVDIQYFGAGTRLSVL.

Only a few counts were recorded for this clonotype. This sequence joins TRBV20-1 and TRBJ2-7; no reliable D call. CDR3 length equals 10 residues. Looked up from germline, CDR1 is DFQATT and CDR2 is SNEGSKA (reference sequence). Trimming took 6 bases from V and 2 from J, leaving 5 bases between them. In DNA, the CDR3 is TGCAGTGCCGCGACCTACGAGCAGTACTTC. Its protein product is CSAATYEQYF.

V gene TRBV19 combines with J gene TRBJ1-2; D is unclear. Trimming removed 0 bases at V and 4 bases at J, with 9 bases between. From germline, CDR1 is LNHDA and CDR2 SQIVND (reference sequence). This CDR3 is 14 amino acids long. CDR3 sequence reads: CASSIDPNIYGYTF. As DNA, the CDR3 is TGTGCCAGTAGTATAGATCCCAACATCTATGGCTACACCTTC.

This clonotype appeared a single time. The conserved closing phenylalanine or tryptophan is absent in this CDR3, likely reflecting a read error. The V call is TRBV15, the J call TRBJ2-7; D remains ambiguous. This CDR3 has 11 residues. Trimming took off 3 bases at V and 4 bases at J, with 4 bases between the two ends. CDR1 and CDR2 from the germline V gene are LNHNV and YYDKDF (reference sequence). The CDR3 bases are TGTGCCACCAGCAGTGGTTACGAGCAGTACCTC. It encodes CATSSGYEQYL.

This clonotype was picked up many times. J is TRBJ2-2 and V is TRBV6-1; a possible D gene is TRBD1 (6 bases). CDR3 length equals 15 residues. Trimming pared 6 bases from V and 9 bases from J, leaving 20 bases between. Germline V gene lookup returns CDR1 MNHNS and CDR2 SASEGT. In DNA form, the CDR3 reads TGTGCCAGCAGCATGGACAGTACCACCCTTCGGGAGCTGTTTTTT. Amino acids: CASSMDSTTLRELFF.

V gene TRBV20-1 combines with J gene TRBJ1-4, with 7 bases that match TRBD1. The CDR3 contains 22 residues. The trim removed 0 bases at V and 9 bases at J, leaving 31 bases unmatched. CDR1 and CDR2 (germline): DFQATT, SNEGSKA (reference sequence). CDR3 DNA sequence: TGCAGTGCTAGAGATGCTCCGAGCTCACTAGCGTTACGCACAGACAGGGATCAAAAACTGTTTTTT. Translating it yields CSARDAPSSLALRTDRDQKLFF.

The V gene is TRBV3-1, the J gene TRBJ1-3; D remains ambiguous. The CDR3 is made up of 12 amino acids. Per the germline V gene, CDR1 is LGHDT and CDR2 is YNNKEL (reference sequence). V was pared by 6 bases and J by 3 bases, with 6 bases between. The CDR3 is CASSPFGNTIYF. The CDR3 DNA reads TGTGCCAGCAGTCCCTTTGGAAACACCATATATTTT.

This clonotype was picked up a small number of times. The CDR3 coding sequence is TGTGCCACCAGTGATCTTGGGACAGGGAAGAAGGATACGCAGTATTTT. It specifies CATSDLGTGKKDTQYF. This chain joins TRBV24-1 and TRBJ2-3; 9 nucleotides agree with TRBD1. After removal of 3 bases from V and 6 bases from J, the junction contained 9 bases not matched to a gene. CDR3 length: 16 residues. Germline CDR1 and CDR2: KGHDR and SFDVKD.

This clonotype appeared many times. The J gene is TRBJ1-2, the V gene TRBV7-2; D uncertain. V dropped 1 base and J dropped 7 bases, with 4 bases sitting between them. Per germline, CDR1 SGHTA and CDR2 FQGNSA. CDR3 length: 11 amino acids. The CDR3 here is CASSLVSGYTF. The CDR3 DNA is TGTGCCAGCAGCTTAGTATCTGGCTACACCTTC. Drawing the rest from reference TRBV7-2 and TRBJ1-2, the complete variable domain is GAGVSQSPSNKVTEKGKDVELRCDPISGHTALYWYRQSLGQGLEFLIYFQGNSAPDKSGLPSDRFSAERTGGSVSTLTIQRTQQEDSAVYLCASSLVSGYTFGSGTRLTVV.

With respect to this clonotype: One end of the junction is discordant with germline, which a read error may explain. The chain combines TRBV5-4 with TRBJ1-2; maybe TRBD1 (5 bases). Per the germline V gene, CDR1 is SGHNT and CDR2 is YYREEE (reference sequence). The CDR3 extends over 16 amino acids. The CDR3 here is CASSQETGNQNYGYTF. Here the CDR3 DNA reads TGCGCCAGCAGCCAAGAAACAGGTAACCAGAACTATGGCTACACCTTC. Using reference TRBV5-4 and TRBJ1-2 for the parts outside the CDR3, the full variable domain is ETGVTQSPTHLIKTRGQQVTLRCSSQSGHNTVSWYQQALGQGPQFIFQYYREEENGRGNFPPRFSGLQFPNYSSELNVNALELDDSALYLCASSQETGNQNYGYTFGSGTRLTVV.

The chain couples TRBV6-6 to TRBJ1-1; 8 nucleotides line up with TRBD1. The ends lost 0 bases at V and 2 bases at J; junction bases unmatched: 2. The CDR3 runs 15 residues. CDR1 and CDR2 (germline): MNHNY, SVGAGI (reference sequence). CDR3 sequence reads: CASSYSGQGNTEAFF. The CDR3 DNA is TGTGCCAGCAGTTACTCTGGACAGGGTAACACTGAAGCTTTCTTT.

This clonotype was picked up many times. The chain couples TRBV7-9 to TRBJ1-4, with 9 bases that match TRBD1. CDR3 length equals 11 residues. Germline CDR1 and CDR2: SEHNR and FQNEAQ (reference sequence). With V trimmed by 5 bases and J by 12 bases, 1 base remained unmatched. CDR3 residues: CASSRDRELFF. CDR3 bases: TGTGCCAGCAGCCGGGACAGGGAACTGTTTTTT.

V usage is TRBV19 and J usage is TRBJ1-2; TRBD1 agrees at 7 bases. With 7 bases clipped from V and 6 bases from J, the junction kept 20 bases outside the gene matches. CDR3 length: 17 amino acids. Per the germline V gene, CDR1 is LNHDA and CDR2 is SQIVND (reference sequence). CDR3: CASNTGDSRSGVDGYTF. CDR3 nucleotide sequence: TGTGCCAGTAATACGGGGGACAGCCGGTCAGGGGTCGATGGCTACACCTTC. The full variable domain, completed using reference TRBV19 and TRBJ1-2, is DGGITQSPKYLFRKEGQNVTLSCEQNLNHDAMYWYRQDPGQGLRLIYYSQIVNDFQKGDIAEGYSVSREKKESFPLTVTSAQKNPTAFYLCASNTGDSRSGVDGYTFGSGTRLTVV.

The gene calls are TRBV25-1 and TRBJ2-5, with a tentative D call TRBD1 (5 bases). CDR1 is MGHDK and CDR2 is SYGVNS in the germline V gene. This CDR3 region has 16 residues. V was pared by 5 bases and J by 7 bases, with 23 bases between. The CDR3, as DNA: TGTGCCAGCAGTCCGAACAGGATTTCGAGCTCTGGGACCCAGTACTTC. Protein sequence: CASSPNRISSSGTQYF.

The sample holds one count of this clonotype. This may be a read error: a much more frequent sequence differs by one nucleotide. This rearrangement joins TRBV4-1 to TRBJ1-1; 8 bases map to TRBD1. CDR3 size: 15 residues. Germline V gives CDR1 MGHRA, CDR2 YSYEKL. Trimming removed 9 bases from V and 3 bases from J; junction bases left unmatched: 12. As DNA, the CDR3 is TGCGCCAGTTCAGGCAGGGGGCTTCGGCACACTGAAGCTTTCTTT. Protein product: CASSGRGLRHTEAFF.

The rearrangement uses TRBV7-2 and TRBJ2-3, with D possibly being TRBD2 (6 bases). The CDR3 loop spans 15 amino acids. CDR1 and CDR2 from the germline V gene are SGHTA and FQGNSA. Trimming shortened V by 0 bases and J by 4 bases, and 11 bases separated the two germline ends. CDR3 DNA sequence: TGTGCCAGCAGCTTAGCCGGGGAGGAGGCAGATACGCAGTATTTT. It yields the protein CASSLAGEEADTQYF.

Many counts were recorded for this clonotype. The chain uses TRBV28 and TRBJ1-5; the D is unclear. The CDR3 sequence is 11 residues long. Between the trimmed V and J ends, which lost 4 bases and 6 bases, there was a span of 4 bases. Per germline, CDR1 MDHEN and CDR2 SYDVKM. In nucleotides, the CDR3 is TGTGCCAGCAGTTACCGTCAGCCCCAGCATTTT. As protein: CASSYRQPQHF.

The V and J genes are TRBV20-1 and TRBJ2-7, with a weak D call TRBD2 (6 bases). Germline CDR1 is DFQATT and CDR2 is SNEGSKA (reference sequence). Trimming stripped 6 bases from V and 0 bases from J, with 21 bases between. This CDR3 has 16 residues. CDR3 DNA sequence: TGCAGTGCCGAGATGGGGGAGCGGGCCAGCTCCTACGAGCAGTACTTC. Amino acids: CSAEMGERASSYEQYF.

The J gene is TRBJ1-1, the V gene TRBV12-3 or TRBV12-4; tentative D call: TRBD1 (5 bases). The germline V and J ends were trimmed by 7 bases and 1 base, with 13 bases remaining between them. The CDR3 is made up of 14 amino acids. CDR3 nucleotides: TGTGCCAGCACCGACGACAGACCGAACACTGAAGCTTTCTTT. It specifies CASTDDRPNTEAFF.